These 27 T cell receptor beta chains share one sample of origin, sequenced in a study of blood T cell repertoires in COVID-19. Assay: immunoSEQ multiplex PCR; the TCRdb copy retains only in-frame clones and omits some. The profile shows 200,000 to 250,000 clones, more than 75% of them singletons. The material sequenced was peripheral blood. The receptors come from a woman aged 25 to 45 who had recovered from COVID-19.

This clone came up once. This chain connects TRBV5-1 to TRBJ1-2; D possibly corresponds to TRBD1 (6 bases). CDR1 and CDR2 (germline): SGHRS, YFSETQ. The CDR3 has 17 amino acids. Trimming took 0 bases from V and 7 from J, leaving 22 bases between them. The CDR3 DNA reads TGCGCCAGCAGCTTGGCCAATCCCTCGCAACAGGGAAGTGGCTACACCTTC. It yields the protein CASSLANPSQQGSGYTF.

This clone was detected only a few times. The chain links TRBV25-1 to TRBJ1-1; D unresolved. Germline V gene sequence: CDR1 MGHDK, CDR2 SYGVNS. The CDR3 is made up of 16 amino acids. V lost 1 base and J 0 bases, leaving 12 bases between the germline ends. CDR3: CASSESGLAVNTEAFF. The CDR3 nucleotides read TGTGCCAGCAGTGAATCTGGACTCGCGGTGAACACTGAAGCTTTCTTT. Full variable domain (remainder filled in from reference TRBV25-1 and TRBJ1-1): EADIYQTPRYLVIGTGKKITLECSQTMGHDKMYWYQQDPGMELHLIHYSYGVNSTEKGDLSSESTVSRIRTEHFPLTLESARPSHTSQYLCASSESGLAVNTEAFFGQGTRLTVV.

This chain joins TRBV11-2 and TRBJ2-1; possibly TRBD2 for D (5 bases). Between the trimmed V and J ends, which lost 5 bases and 6 bases, there was a span of 17 bases. The CDR3 runs 15 residues. Germline V gene lookup returns CDR1 SGHAT and CDR2 FQNNGV. The CDR3 protein is CASSPRVSEANEQFF. The CDR3 nucleotides are TGTGCCAGCAGCCCACGGGTTAGCGAGGCCAATGAGCAGTTCTTC.

The V call is TRBV25-1, the J call TRBJ2-1; 13 bases map to TRBD2. This CDR3 spans 15 amino acids. Trimming took 6 bases from V and 4 from J; bases not matched to a gene: 3. The V gene's germline CDR1 is MGHDK and CDR2 SYGVNS. The CDR3 DNA is TGTGCCAGCAGAACTAGCGGGGGGGTGTACAATGAGCAGTTCTTC. This translates into CASRTSGGVYNEQFF.

The chain links TRBV6-2 or TRBV6-3 to TRBJ2-1; 12 positions agree with TRBD2. With 2 bases clipped from V and 10 bases from J, the junction kept 3 bases outside the gene matches. There are 14 residues in the CDR3. Germline values: CDR1 MNHEY, CDR2 SVGEGT. The CDR3 reads CASSYKLAGGEQFF. As DNA, the CDR3 is TGTGCCAGCAGTTACAAACTAGCGGGGGGAGAGCAGTTCTTC.

This clone was seen only a few times. J is TRBJ2-1 and V is TRBV29-1; 7 bases match TRBD1. V trimming: 7 bases; J trimming: 10 bases; junction bases outside the gene matches: 10. Germline loops: CDR1 SQVTM, CDR2 ANQGSEA. The CDR3 covers 12 residues. The CDR3 reads CSALDRNREQFF. CDR3 DNA: TGCAGCGCTTTGGACAGGAACCGGGAGCAGTTCTTC.

The J gene is TRBJ1-5, the V gene TRBV19; the D gene is possibly TRBD1 (5 bases). Between the trimmed V and J ends, which lost 4 bases and 0 bases, there was a span of 10 bases. CDR1 and CDR2 (germline): LNHDA, SQIVND (reference sequence). This CDR3 has 15 amino acids. CDR3 in DNA: TGTGCCAGTAGTACTCAGGGTGCTAGCAATCAGCCCCAGCATTTT. Translating gives CASSTQGASNQPQHF. Based on the CDR3 plus reference TRBV19 and TRBJ1-5, the full variable domain is DGGITQSPKYLFRKEGQNVTLSCEQNLNHDAMYWYRQDPGQGLRLIYYSQIVNDFQKGDIAEGYSVSREKKESFPLTVTSAQKNPTAFYLCASSTQGASNQPQHFGDGTRLSIL.

This clone appeared a single time. The V gene is TRBV19, the J gene TRBJ1-4, with no clear D. The germline V gene encodes CDR1 LNHDA and CDR2 SQIVND (reference sequence). The CDR3 is 14 residues long. Between the trimmed V and J ends, which lost 9 bases and 4 bases, there was a span of 15 bases. CDR3 nucleotides: TGTGCCAGCCGGGTCGAGGGCTTTAATGAAAAACTGTTTTTT. Amino acid sequence: CASRVEGFNEKLFF.

The chain uses TRBV4-2 and TRBJ1-4; tentative D call: TRBD1 (5 bases). Per the germline V gene, CDR1 is LGHNA and CDR2 is YNFKEQ. The CDR3 consists of 18 residues. The germline V and J ends were trimmed by 1 base and 0 bases, with 15 bases remaining between them. This CDR3 reads CASSQVGRALATNEKLFF. The CDR3 region has the DNA TGTGCCAGCAGCCAAGTCGGCAGGGCACTTGCAACTAATGAAAAACTGTTTTTT.

The chain links TRBV18 to TRBJ2-7, with unresolved D. Germline CDR1 and CDR2: KGHSH and LQKENI. This CDR3 is 13 amino acids long. V was clipped by 6 bases and J by 0 bases, with 9 bases between them. The CDR3 DNA reads as TGTGCCAGCTCTACAGAAAACTCCTACGAGCAGTACTTC. Protein sequence: CASSTENSYEQYF.

The genes are TRBV9 and TRBJ2-7, with 9 bases identical to TRBD2. V dropped 0 bases and J dropped 2; count of bases not matched to a gene: 6. The germline gives CDR1 SGDLS, CDR2 YYNGEE. The CDR3 has 16 amino acids. DNA of the CDR3: TGTGCCAGCAGCGTAGGCGGGGGGGCCGATACCTACGAGCAGTACTTC. It codes for CASSVGGGADTYEQYF.

This chain connects TRBV9 to TRBJ2-2, with TRBD1 matching 9 bases. Per the germline V gene, CDR1 is SGDLS and CDR2 is YYNGEE. The V gene end was trimmed by 0 bases and the J gene end by 1 base; junction bases not matched to a gene: 7. The CDR3 extends over 18 amino acids. The CDR3 sequence is CASSVDRQGVRNTGELFF. CDR3 DNA sequence: TGTGCCAGCAGCGTAGATCGACAGGGGGTCCGGAACACCGGGGAGCTGTTTTTT.

This clone has only a few counts. At one boundary the junction diverges from the germline segment, which might be a read error. The chain combines TRBV6-2 or TRBV6-3 with TRBJ2-7; tentative D call: TRBD1 (5 bases). The CDR3 has 13 residues. The germline V gene has CDR1 MNHEY and CDR2 SVGEGT. CDR3 residues: CASSYFNGQDRCF. The CDR3, as DNA: TGTGCCAGCAGTTACTTCAACGGACAAGACCGGTGTTTC.

This clone was found a few times. The rearrangement links TRBV18 to TRBJ2-7; 8 positions match TRBD1. The length of the CDR3 is 17 residues. CDR1 KGHSH and CDR2 LQKENI come from the germline V gene. The junction had 10 bases not matched to a gene; V was cut back by 3 bases and J by 0 bases. The CDR3 here is CASSPFSGTGVSYEQYF. The CDR3 DNA sequence: TGTGCCAGCTCACCCTTCTCCGGGACAGGAGTCTCCTACGAGCAGTACTTC.

The rearrangement uses TRBV18 and TRBJ2-5; the match to TRBD1 covers 7 bases. V shed 4 bases, J shed 4 bases, and the junction held 9 bases outside the gene matches. Per germline, CDR1 KGHSH and CDR2 LQKENI. There are 15 residues in the CDR3. CDR3 sequence (DNA): TGTGCCAGCTCACTGAACGGACAGGTGGGAGAGACCCAGTACTTC. This gives the protein CASSLNGQVGETQYF.

This clone was found once. The genes are TRBV2 and TRBJ2-1; TRBD1 matches at 7 bases. From germline, CDR1 is SNHLY and CDR2 FYNNEI. This CDR3 is built from 11 residues. V lost 11 bases and J lost 10; bases outside the gene matches: 8. The CDR3 is CAGNPTGEQFF. As DNA, the CDR3 is TGTGCCGGTAATCCGACAGGGGAGCAGTTCTTC.

This CDR3 is CASSALYGGYTF. The CDR3 nucleotides read TGTGCCAGCAGCGCTCTCTACGGTGGCTACACCTTC. V gene TRBV9 combines with J gene TRBJ1-2, with D unresolved. CDR3 length: 12 amino acids. With 3 bases removed from V and 7 bases from J, the gap between germline ends came to 10 bases. The germline CDR1 and CDR2 sequences are SGDLS and YYNGEE.

The J gene is TRBJ1-6, the V gene TRBV5-4; D ambiguous. Germline V gene sequence: CDR1 SGHNT, CDR2 YYREEE (reference sequence). The CDR3 has 15 amino acids. Trimming stripped 4 bases from V and 5 bases from J, with 13 bases between. CDR3 region: CASSEGPGNNSPLHF. CDR3 DNA: TGTGCCAGCAGCGAGGGCCCTGGAAATAATTCACCCCTCCACTTT.

The chain joins TRBV14 to TRBJ2-3; 7 bases fit TRBD2. The germline CDR1 and CDR2 sequences are SGHDN and FVKESK. The CDR3 is 17 amino acids. The J segment lost 8 bases and the V segment lost 0 bases, leaving 14 bases of the junction unmatched. The CDR3 nucleotides are TGTGCCAGCAGCCAAGATATGGGAGGGAGAACTAGAAGTACGCAGTATTTT. It encodes CASSQDMGGRTRSTQYF. The full variable domain, completed using reference TRBV14 and TRBJ2-3, is EAGVTQFPSHSVIEKGQTVTLRCDPISGHDNLYWYRRVMGKEIKFLLHFVKESKQDESGMPNNRFLAERTGGTYSTLKVQPAELEDSGVYFCASSQDMGGRTRSTQYFGPGTRLTVL.

The chain links TRBV5-1 to TRBJ2-5; 14 bases align to TRBD2. The CDR3 has 20 amino acids. The germline V gene has CDR1 SGHRS and CDR2 YFSETQ. With 4 bases clipped from V and 5 bases from J, the junction kept 19 bases outside the gene matches. CDR3 sequence (DNA): TGCGCCAGCAGCCCGCCTTTGACTAGCGGGGGGGCGATTCTGGCTGAGACCCAGTACTTC. Translating gives CASSPPLTSGGAILAETQYF.

The chain employs TRBV27 and TRBJ2-1, with TRBD2 identical over 9 bases. Germline CDR1 reads MNHEY; CDR2 reads SMNVEV (reference sequence). This CDR3 comprises 17 residues. Trimming removed 4 bases from V and 5 bases from J; junction bases left unmatched: 12. The CDR3 DNA reads TGTGCCAGCAGTTCGTCCGTTGCGGAGCGGGGGGACAATGAGCAGTTCTTC. It specifies CASSSSVAERGDNEQFF.

This clone was recorded only once. The chain links TRBV4-2 to TRBJ2-5; a weak D match, TRBD2 (6 bases). The germline CDR1 and CDR2 sequences are LGHNA and YNFKEQ. Trimming pared 4 bases from V and 2 bases from J, leaving 20 bases between. CDR3 length: 17 residues. The CDR3, as DNA: TGTGCCAGCAGCCCAACTCCGGGACTGAGAACGCAAGAGACCCAGTACTTC. Translating it yields CASSPTPGLRTQETQYF.

The gene calls are TRBV29-1 and TRBJ1-2, with unresolved D. The CDR3 has 15 amino acids. Germline lookup yields CDR1 SQVTM and CDR2 ANQGSEA. V lost 6 bases, J lost 4 bases, and 21 bases lay in between. CDR3 sequence: CSVSGSPREGYGYTF. CDR3 DNA: TGCAGCGTGTCAGGATCCCCCAGAGAGGGCTATGGCTACACCTTC.

This chain links TRBV5-6 with TRBJ2-3, with 7 bases that match TRBD2. This CDR3 has 14 residues. Germline CDR1 is SGHDT and CDR2 is YYEEEE. With V trimmed by 2 bases and J by 2 bases, 2 bases remained unmatched. This CDR3 reads CASSFRDYTDTQYF. The CDR3 coding sequence is TGTGCCAGCAGCTTCCGGGACTACACAGATACGCAGTATTTT. The variable domain in full, with the rest retrieved from reference TRBV5-6 and TRBJ2-3, is DAGVTQSPTHLIKTRGQQVTLRCSPKSGHDTVSWYQQALGQGPQFIFQYYEEEERQRGNFPDRFSGHQFPNYSSELNVNALLLGDSALYLCASSFRDYTDTQYFGPGTRLTVL.

This clone was observed a single time. V and J are TRBV2 and TRBJ1-5, with 9 bases identical to TRBD1. CDR3 length equals 14 residues. The germline V gene encodes CDR1 SNHLY and CDR2 FYNNEI. V trimming: 4 bases; J trimming: 4 bases; junction bases outside the gene matches: 2. CDR3 sequence: CASSGGQGNQPQHF. CDR3 in DNA: TGTGCCAGCAGTGGCGGACAGGGGAATCAGCCCCAGCATTTT.

The chain links TRBV6-5 to TRBJ1-2; 7 nucleotides line up with TRBD1. CDR1 and CDR2 from the germline V gene are MNHEY and SVGAGI. The junction had 9 bases not matched to a gene; V was cut back by 6 bases and J by 8 bases. CDR3 size: 13 residues. CDR3 protein: CASSPQGKGGYTF. The CDR3 DNA reads as TGTGCCAGCAGCCCACAGGGGAAGGGCGGCTACACCTTC.

This clone appeared a few times. The rearrangement joins TRBV11-1 to TRBJ2-2; TRBD2 matches 7 bases. Per the germline V gene, CDR1 is SGHAT and CDR2 is FQDESV (reference sequence). Trimming removed 4 bases from V and 5 bases from J; junction bases left unmatched: 7. The CDR3 has 15 residues. In DNA, the CDR3 is TGTGCCAGCAGCTCCCCGGGCGGGGGTACCGGGGAGCTGTTTTTT. Protein sequence: CASSSPGGGTGELFF.